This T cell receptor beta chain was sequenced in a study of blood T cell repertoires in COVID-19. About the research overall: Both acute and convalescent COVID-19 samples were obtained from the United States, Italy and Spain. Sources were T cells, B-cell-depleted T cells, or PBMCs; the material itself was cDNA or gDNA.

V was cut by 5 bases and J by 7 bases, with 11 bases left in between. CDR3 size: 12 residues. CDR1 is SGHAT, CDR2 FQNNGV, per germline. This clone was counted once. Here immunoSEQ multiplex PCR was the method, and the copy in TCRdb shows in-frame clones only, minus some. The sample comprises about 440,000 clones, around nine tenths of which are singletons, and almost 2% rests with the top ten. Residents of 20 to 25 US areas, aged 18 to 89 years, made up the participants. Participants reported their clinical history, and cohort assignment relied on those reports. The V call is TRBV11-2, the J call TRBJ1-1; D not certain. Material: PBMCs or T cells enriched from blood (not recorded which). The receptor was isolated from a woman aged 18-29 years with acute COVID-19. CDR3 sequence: CASSPRSGEAFF. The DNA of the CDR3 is TGTGCCAGCAGCCCCCGTTCGGGTGAAGCTTTCTTT.